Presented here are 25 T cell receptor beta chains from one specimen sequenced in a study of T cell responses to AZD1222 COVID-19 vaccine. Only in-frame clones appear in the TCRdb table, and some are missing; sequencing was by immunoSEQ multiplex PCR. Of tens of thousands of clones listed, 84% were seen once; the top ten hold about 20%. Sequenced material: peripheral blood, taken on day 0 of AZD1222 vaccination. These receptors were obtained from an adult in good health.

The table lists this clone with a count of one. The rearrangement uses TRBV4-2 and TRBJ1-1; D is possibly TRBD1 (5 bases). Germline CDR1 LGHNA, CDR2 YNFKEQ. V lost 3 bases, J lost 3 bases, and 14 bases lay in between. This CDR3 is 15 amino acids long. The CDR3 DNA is TGTGCCAGCAGCCAGGGGTGGAGAGGGGACACTGAAGCTTTCTTT. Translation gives CASSQGWRGDTEAFF.

The CDR3 sequence: CASSQGQALNEKLFF. The DNA for the CDR3 is TGTGCCAGCAGCCAAGGACAGGCCCTTAATGAAAAACTGTTTTTT. The chain carries TRBV7-3 and TRBJ1-4; 7 bases map to TRBD1. V dropped 5 bases and J dropped 4; count of bases not matched to a gene: 7. The CDR3 length is 15 residues. Germline V gene lookup returns CDR1 SGHTA and CDR2 FQGTGA.

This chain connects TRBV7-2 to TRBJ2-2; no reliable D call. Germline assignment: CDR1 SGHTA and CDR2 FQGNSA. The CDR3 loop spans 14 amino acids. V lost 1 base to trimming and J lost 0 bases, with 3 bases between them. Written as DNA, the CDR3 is TGTGCCAGCAGCTTAGGCGCGAACACCGGGGAGCTGTTTTTT. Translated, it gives CASSLGANTGELFF.

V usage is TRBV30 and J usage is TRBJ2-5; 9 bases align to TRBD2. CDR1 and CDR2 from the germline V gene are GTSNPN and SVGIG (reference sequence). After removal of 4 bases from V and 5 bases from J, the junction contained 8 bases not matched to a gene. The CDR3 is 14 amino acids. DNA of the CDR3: TGTGCCTGGAATGTAGCGGGAGTGCAGGAGACCCAGTACTTC. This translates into CAWNVAGVQETQYF.

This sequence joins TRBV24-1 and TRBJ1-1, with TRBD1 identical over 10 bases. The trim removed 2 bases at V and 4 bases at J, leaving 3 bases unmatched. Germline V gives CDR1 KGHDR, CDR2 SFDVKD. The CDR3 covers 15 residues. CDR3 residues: CATSDSGQGGTEAFF. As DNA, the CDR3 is TGTGCCACCAGTGATTCCGGACAGGGGGGCACTGAAGCTTTCTTT.

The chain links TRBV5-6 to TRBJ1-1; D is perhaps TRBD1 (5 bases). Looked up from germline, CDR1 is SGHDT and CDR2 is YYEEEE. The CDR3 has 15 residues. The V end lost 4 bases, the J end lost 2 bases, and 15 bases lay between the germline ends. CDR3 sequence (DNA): TGTGCCAGCAGCGGGGGTCTTACAGCAAACACTGAAGCTTTCTTT. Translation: CASSGGLTANTEAFF. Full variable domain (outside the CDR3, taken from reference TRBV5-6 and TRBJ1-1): DAGVTQSPTHLIKTRGQQVTLRCSPKSGHDTVSWYQQALGQGPQFIFQYYEEEERQRGNFPDRFSGHQFPNYSSELNVNALLLGDSALYLCASSGGLTANTEAFFGQGTRLTVV.

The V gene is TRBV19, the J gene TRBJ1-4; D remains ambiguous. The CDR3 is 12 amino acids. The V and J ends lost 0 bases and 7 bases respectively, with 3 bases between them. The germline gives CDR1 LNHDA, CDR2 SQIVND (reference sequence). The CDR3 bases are TGTGCCAGTAGTATAGACAGTGAAAAACTGTTTTTT. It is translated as CASSIDSEKLFF.

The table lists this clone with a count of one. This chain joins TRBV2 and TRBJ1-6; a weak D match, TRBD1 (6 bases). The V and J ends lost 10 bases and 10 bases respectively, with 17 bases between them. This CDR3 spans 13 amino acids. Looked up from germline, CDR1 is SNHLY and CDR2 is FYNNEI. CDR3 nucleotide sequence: TGTGCCACCCAGTTACAGGGAAGGTCACCCCTCCACTTT. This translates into CATQLQGRSPLHF.

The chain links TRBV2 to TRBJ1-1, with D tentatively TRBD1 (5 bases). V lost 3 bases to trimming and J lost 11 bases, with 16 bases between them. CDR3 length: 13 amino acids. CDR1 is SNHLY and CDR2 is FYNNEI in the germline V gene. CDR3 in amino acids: CASSEWTRGDAFF. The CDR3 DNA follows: TGTGCCAGCAGTGAGTGGACTAGGGGAGACGCTTTCTTT.

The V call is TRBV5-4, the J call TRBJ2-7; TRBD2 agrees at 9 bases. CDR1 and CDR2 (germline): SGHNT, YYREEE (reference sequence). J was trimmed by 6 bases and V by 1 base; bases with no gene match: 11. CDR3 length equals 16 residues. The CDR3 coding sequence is TGTGCCAGCAGCTTGTCTGCGGGAGGGGTAAGGAGCGAGCAGTACTTC. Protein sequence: CASSLSAGGVRSEQYF.

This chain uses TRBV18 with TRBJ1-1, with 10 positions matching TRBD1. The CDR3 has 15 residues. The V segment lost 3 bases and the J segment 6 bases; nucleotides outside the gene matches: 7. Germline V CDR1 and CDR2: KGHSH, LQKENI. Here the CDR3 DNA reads TGTGCCAGCTCACCGGAGGGACAGGGGAGAGCTGAAGCTTTCTTT. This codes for CASSPEGQGRAEAFF.

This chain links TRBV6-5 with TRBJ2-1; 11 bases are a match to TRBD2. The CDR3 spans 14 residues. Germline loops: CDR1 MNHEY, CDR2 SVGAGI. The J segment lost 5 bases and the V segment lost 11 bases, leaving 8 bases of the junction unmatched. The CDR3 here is CAGSTSGAHNEQFF. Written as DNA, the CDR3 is TGTGCCGGATCGACTAGCGGGGCCCACAATGAGCAGTTCTTC.

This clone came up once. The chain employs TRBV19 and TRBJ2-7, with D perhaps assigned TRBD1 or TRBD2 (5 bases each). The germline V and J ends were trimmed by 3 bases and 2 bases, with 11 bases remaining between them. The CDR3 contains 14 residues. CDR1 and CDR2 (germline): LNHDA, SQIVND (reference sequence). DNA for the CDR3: TGTGCCAGTAGTATCTTCGAGGGGACCTACGAGCAGTACTTC. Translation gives CASSIFEGTYEQYF.

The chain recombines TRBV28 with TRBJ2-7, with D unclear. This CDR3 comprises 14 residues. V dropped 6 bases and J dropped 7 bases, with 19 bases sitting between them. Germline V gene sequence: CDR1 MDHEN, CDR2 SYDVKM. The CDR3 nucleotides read TGTGCCAGCAGCCTCCTTGTTACGGGTCGGGAGCAGTACTTC. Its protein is CASSLLVTGREQYF.

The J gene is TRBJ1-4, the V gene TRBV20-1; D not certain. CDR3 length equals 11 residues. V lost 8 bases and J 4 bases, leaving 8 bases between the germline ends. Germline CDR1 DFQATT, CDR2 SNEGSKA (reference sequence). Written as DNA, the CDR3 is TGCAGTCAAGCCTTTAATGAAAAACTGTTTTTT. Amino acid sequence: CSQAFNEKLFF.

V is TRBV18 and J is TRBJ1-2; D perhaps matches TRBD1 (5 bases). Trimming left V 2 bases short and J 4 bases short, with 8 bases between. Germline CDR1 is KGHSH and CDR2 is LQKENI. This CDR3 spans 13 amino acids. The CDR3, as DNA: TGTGCCAGCTCACCAACAGGAGCCTATGGCTACACCTTC. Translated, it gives CASSPTGAYGYTF.

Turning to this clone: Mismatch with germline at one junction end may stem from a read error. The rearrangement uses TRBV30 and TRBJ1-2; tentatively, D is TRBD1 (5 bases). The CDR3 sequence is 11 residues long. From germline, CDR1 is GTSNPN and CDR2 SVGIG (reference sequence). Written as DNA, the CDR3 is TGTGCCTGGAGTGTACAAGGGGCCGGATTCTTC. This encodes CAWSVQGAGFF.

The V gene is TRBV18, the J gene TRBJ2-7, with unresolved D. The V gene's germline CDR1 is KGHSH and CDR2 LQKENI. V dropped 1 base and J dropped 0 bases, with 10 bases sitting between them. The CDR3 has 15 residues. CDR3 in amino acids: CASSPQGEVSYEQYF. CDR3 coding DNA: TGTGCCAGCTCACCACAGGGCGAGGTCTCCTACGAGCAGTACTTC. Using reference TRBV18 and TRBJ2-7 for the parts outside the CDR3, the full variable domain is NAGVMQNPRHLVRRRGQEARLRCSPMKGHSHVYWYRQLPEEGLKFMVYLQKENIIDESGMPKERFSAEFPKEGPSILRIQQVVRGDSAAYFCASSPQGEVSYEQYFGPGTRLTVT.

CDR3 amino acids: CASSEPGRGSNEKLFF. In DNA form, the CDR3 reads TGCGCCAGCAGTGAGCCGGGTAGGGGGAGTAATGAAAAACTGTTTTTT. The chain combines TRBV10-2 with TRBJ1-4; maybe TRBD1 (6 bases). The CDR3 contains 16 residues. CDR1 is WSHSY and CDR2 is SAAADI in the germline V gene. V was cut by 2 bases and J by 4 bases, with 14 bases left in between.

In DNA, the CDR3 is TGTGCCAGCAGCTTAGGCACGGGAAAGTATGGCTACACCTTC. It specifies CASSLGTGKYGYTF. The V call is TRBV13, the J call TRBJ1-2; D gene uncertain. V lost 0 bases and J 5 bases, leaving 10 bases between the germline ends. The CDR3 totals 14 residues. CDR1 is PRHDT and CDR2 is FYEKMQ in the germline V gene (reference sequence).

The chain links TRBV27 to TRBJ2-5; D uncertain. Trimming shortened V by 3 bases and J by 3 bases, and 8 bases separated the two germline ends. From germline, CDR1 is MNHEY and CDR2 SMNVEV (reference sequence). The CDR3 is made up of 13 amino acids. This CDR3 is CASSLRVKETQYF. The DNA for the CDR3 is TGTGCCAGCAGTTTGAGAGTGAAAGAGACCCAGTACTTC.

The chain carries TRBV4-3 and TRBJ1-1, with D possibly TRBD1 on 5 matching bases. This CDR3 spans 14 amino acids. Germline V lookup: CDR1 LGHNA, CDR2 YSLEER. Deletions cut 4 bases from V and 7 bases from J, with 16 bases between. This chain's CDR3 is CASSRVRQGGEAFF. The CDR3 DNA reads TGCGCCAGCAGCCGCGTACGGCAGGGTGGTGAAGCTTTCTTT.

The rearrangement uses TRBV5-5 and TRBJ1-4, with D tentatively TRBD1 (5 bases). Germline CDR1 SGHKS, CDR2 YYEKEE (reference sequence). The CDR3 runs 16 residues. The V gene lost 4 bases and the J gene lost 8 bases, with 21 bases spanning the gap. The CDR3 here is CASSLIAGAAGEKLFF. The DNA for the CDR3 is TGTGCCAGCAGCCTGATAGCCGGGGCCGCGGGAGAAAAACTGTTTTTT.

CDR3 sequence: CASSPPGKSTNEKLFF. Here the CDR3 DNA reads TGTGCCAGCTCACCACCCGGGAAGTCAACTAATGAAAAACTGTTTTTT. The chain uses TRBV18 and TRBJ1-4; D is unclear. The V end lost 0 bases, the J end lost 0 bases, and 8 bases lay between the germline ends. Germline CDR1 is KGHSH and CDR2 is LQKENI. This CDR3 has 16 residues.

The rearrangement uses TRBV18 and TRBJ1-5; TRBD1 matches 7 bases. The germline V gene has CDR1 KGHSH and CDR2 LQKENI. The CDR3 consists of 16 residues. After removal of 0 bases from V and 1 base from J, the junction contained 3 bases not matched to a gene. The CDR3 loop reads CASSPPGRGSNQPQHF. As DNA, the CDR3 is TGTGCCAGCTCACCACCCGGCAGGGGGAGCAATCAGCCCCAGCATTTT.